These 5 T cell receptor beta chains were all obtained from the same sample, sequenced in a study of T cells in Graves' hyperthyroidism and ophthalmopathy. Using RNA transcripts as the source, TCR beta CDR3 regions were amplified. HTBI primers drove first-round RT-PCR of the TCR CDR3. TCRdb re-called the multiplex PCR reads through MiXCR, storing one row per CDR3 protein. The sample holds more than 75,000 distinct CDR3 sequences, about 51% seen once. Sequences were obtained from blood. All receptors come from a woman aged 35 to 49 with Graves' hyperthyroidism.

The chain joins TRBV6-5 to TRBJ2-5; D gene uncertain. This CDR3 is built from 14 residues. Germline lookup yields CDR1 MNHEY and CDR2 SVGAGI. The V end was cut by 6 bases, the J end by 5 bases, with 16 bases between. The CDR3 is CASSLGPGRETQYF. For the CDR3, the DNA is TGTGCCAGCAGCTTAGGCCCTGGCAGGGAGACCCAGTACTTC.

This clonotype occurred a few times. A read error is possible here, since a much larger clone lies one base away. The rearrangement uses TRBV20-1 and TRBJ2-5; 14 nucleotides line up with TRBD2. The trim removed 6 bases at V and 5 bases at J, leaving 8 bases unmatched. CDR3 length: 15 residues. Germline loops: CDR1 DFQATT, CDR2 SNEGSKA (reference sequence). The CDR3 region has the DNA TGCAGTGCCGGGACTAGCGGGAGAATTGAGGAGACCCAGTACTTC. Translation gives CSAGTSGRIEETQYF.

Comment on this clonotype: This sequence may be a read error, since a much larger clone differs from it by one base. The CDR3 coding sequence is TGCGCCAGCAGCCCAACCCTAATAGGGGGCACGGACGAGCGGTACTTC. Amino acids: CASSPTLIGGTDERYF. The rearrangement links TRBV5-1 to TRBJ2-7; TRBD1 aligns across 7 bases. This CDR3 is built from 16 residues. Looked up from germline, CDR1 is SGHRS and CDR2 is YFSETQ.

A word on this clonotype: The conserved final phenylalanine or tryptophan is absent from the CDR3, which likely points to a read error. Because the CDR3's place on the DNA is in doubt, the DNA is left out and the CDR3 is given as listed by TCRdb. The chain joins TRBV11-1 to TRBJ1-1; the D call of TRBD1 is as the table states it, not checked on the DNA. The CDR3 extends over 15 residues, inclusive of both ends. Germline CDR1 SGHAT, CDR2 FQDESV (reference sequence). The CDR3 loop reads CASSLATGRYTEALY.

This clonotype was observed a handful of times. The chain uses TRBV27 and TRBJ2-7; possibly TRBD1 or TRBD2 for D (5 bases each). The V gene lost 8 bases and the J gene lost 2 bases, with 22 bases spanning the gap. The CDR3 consists of 16 residues. Germline V gene lookup returns CDR1 MNHEY and CDR2 SMNVEV (reference sequence). The CDR3 is CASSLKPGQGTYEQYF. In DNA form, the CDR3 reads TGTGCCAGCTCACTTAAACCGGGGCAGGGAACCTACGAGCAGTACTTC.